This T cell receptor beta chain came from a study of spatial heterogeneity in lung cancer. Study outcomes and limitations: In tumors, expanded intratumoral alpha and beta TCR counts tracked mutation counts.

Each CDR3 protein is one row after TCRdb ran MiXCR on the 5' RACE reads. The repertoire holds approximately 13,000 distinct CDR3 sequences, with roughly 5.5% as singletons. Germline CDR1 and CDR2: MDHEN and SYDVKM. The CDR3 is made up of 16 amino acids. Trimming removed 5 bases at V and 0 bases at J, with 14 bases between. This sample's time point: sample taken at primary tumor resection. Samples came from 60 to 75 TRACERx patients with untreated early-stage lung cancer. This clonotype was seen repeatedly, ten times or more. Its antigen is still unknown. Because this beta chain is a stray read in a library intended to capture alpha chains, its abundance should not be given much weight.

The sequence came from a male donor with early-stage non-small cell lung cancer. Sample: lung tumor tissue, taken at surgery. The rearrangement joins TRBV28 to TRBJ2-1; D not resolved. CDR3 region: CASSLEFLSSYNEQFF. CDR3 DNA sequence: TGTGCCAGCAGTCTGGAGTTCCTTAGCTCCTACAATGAGCAGTTCTTC. The full variable domain, completed using reference TRBV28 and TRBJ2-1, is DVKVTQSSRYLVKRTGEKVFLECVQDMDHENMFWYRQDPGLGLRLIYFSYDVKMKEKGDIPEGYSVSREKKERFSLILESASTNQTSMYLCASSLEFLSSYNEQFFGPGTRLTVL.